What follows are 7 T cell receptor beta chains derived from one specimen sequenced in a study of T cell responses to AZD1222 COVID-19 vaccine. The data were produced by immunoSEQ multiplex PCR, yet TCRdb's version contains in-frame clones alone and is incomplete. The table has approximately 190,000 clones, approximately 92% seen once. Here the sequenced sample was peripheral blood, taken on day 0 of AZD1222 vaccination. The receptors originated from an adult in good health.

The rearrangement uses TRBV5-4 and TRBJ1-1; D gene ambiguous. The V end was cut by 5 bases, the J end by 1 base, with 9 bases between. Germline V gene data show CDR1 as SGHNT and CDR2 as YYREEE (reference sequence). This CDR3 region has 13 residues. The CDR3 loop is CASRELSNTEAFF. The DNA of the CDR3 is TGTGCCAGCAGGGAGCTTTCGAACACTGAAGCTTTCTTT.

The chain links TRBV18 to TRBJ2-5; D is undetermined. Germline CDR1 KGHSH, CDR2 LQKENI. The CDR3 is made up of 15 amino acids. Between the trimmed V and J ends, which lost 1 base and 6 bases, there was a span of 15 bases. The CDR3 DNA follows: TGTGCCAGCTCACCACAGTCCTCTGAGGAACAGACCCAGTACTTC. This encodes CASSPQSSEEQTQYF. Looking up the rest from reference TRBV18 and TRBJ2-5 gives the full variable domain: NAGVMQNPRHLVRRRGQEARLRCSPMKGHSHVYWYRQLPEEGLKFMVYLQKENIIDESGMPKERFSAEFPKEGPSILRIQQVVRGDSAAYFCASSPQSSEEQTQYFGPGTRLLVL.

For the CDR3, the DNA is TGTGCCAGCTCACCCGCCGAGGGGCAGGGTTTTACTGAAGCTTTCTTT. Translated: CASSPAEGQGFTEAFF. V is TRBV18 and J is TRBJ1-1; tentative D call: TRBD1 (5 bases). The CDR3 contains 16 residues. Germline loops: CDR1 KGHSH, CDR2 LQKENI. V gave up 3 bases and J gave up 5 bases, with 19 bases separating them. The variable domain in full, completed from reference TRBV18 and TRBJ1-1, reads NAGVMQNPRHLVRRRGQEARLRCSPMKGHSHVYWYRQLPEEGLKFMVYLQKENIIDESGMPKERFSAEFPKEGPSILRIQQVVRGDSAAYFCASSPAEGQGFTEAFFGQGTRLTVV.

The gene calls are TRBV4-2 and TRBJ1-6, with TRBD1 matching 7 bases. Germline trimming cut 5 bases from V and 3 bases from J; bases unmatched to any gene: 7. This CDR3 contains 16 residues. CDR1 is LGHNA, CDR2 YNFKEQ, per germline. CDR3 protein: CASSGGDSYYNSPLHF. In nucleotides, the CDR3 is TGTGCCAGCAGCGGTGGGGACAGTTACTATAATTCACCCCTCCACTTT.

The chain recombines TRBV10-3 with TRBJ1-5; D is unclear. V lost 3 bases, J lost 6 bases, and 6 bases lay in between. Germline CDR1 is ENHRY and CDR2 is SYGVKD. This CDR3 is 12 amino acids long. CDR3 protein: CAISDVSQPQHF. The CDR3 bases are TGTGCCATCAGTGATGTTAGTCAGCCCCAGCATTTT.

The V and J genes are TRBV7-3 and TRBJ1-1, with TRBD1 matching over 7 bases. Germline CDR1 reads SGHTA; CDR2 reads FQGTGA. This CDR3 is 16 amino acids long. V trimming: 4 bases; J trimming: 4 bases; junction bases outside the gene matches: 12. CDR3 DNA: TGTGCCAGCAGCTCCACCGGGACAGTGTCTCCCACTGAAGCTTTCTTT. Translated: CASSSTGTVSPTEAFF.

This chain links TRBV18 with TRBJ1-5; D is unclear. Germline CDR1 is KGHSH and CDR2 is LQKENI. V was trimmed by 6 bases and J by 2 bases, leaving 11 bases between them. The CDR3 loop spans 14 amino acids. The DNA of the CDR3 is TGTGCCAGCTCTCGCCCTGGGGGCAATCAGCCCCAGCATTTT. As protein: CASSRPGGNQPQHF. Full variable domain (rest looked up from reference TRBV18 and TRBJ1-5): NAGVMQNPRHLVRRRGQEARLRCSPMKGHSHVYWYRQLPEEGLKFMVYLQKENIIDESGMPKERFSAEFPKEGPSILRIQQVVRGDSAAYFCASSRPGGNQPQHFGDGTRLSIL.